Reported below is one T cell receptor (beta chain). The data were taken from a study of patients and donors after allogeneic stem cell transplantation. V lost 0 bases, J lost 1 base, and 7 bases lay in between. Germline assignment: CDR1 SGHRS and CDR2 YFSETQ. This CDR3 contains 14 residues. TCRdb recomputed calls from the RT-PCR reads with MiXCR, one row per CDR3 protein. Among about 150,000 distinct CDR3 sequences listed, 24% were seen once. The sequence was collected from a human donor who was either an allogeneic HSCT recipient or a stem cell or donor lymphocyte infusion donor (not recorded which). It is not recorded whose cells these are; they may come from a transplant donor. The V and J genes are TRBV5-1 and TRBJ2-5; no definite D call. Sequences were obtained from blood, either unsorted or a sorted T cell fraction (not recorded which). Here the CDR3 DNA reads TGCGCCAGCAGCTTGGACGTTTCCCAAGAGACCCAGTACTTC. Protein product: CASSLDVSQETQYF.